This T cell receptor beta chain was observed in a study of cytomegalovirus exposure and HLA in healthy donors (dated by TCRdb to the late 2010s). For context, the study as a whole: An earlier analysis of approximately 640 of the donors reported more than 250 Gb of sequence data and 100 million to 140 million unique TCR beta sequences from 190 million or so T cells. To predict cytomegalovirus infection status, the study brought together high-throughput TCR immunosequencing, statistical association of individual TCRs with disease status, and machine learning. The study used immunosequencing to profile the T cell repertoires of 666 subjects and linked those repertoires to cytomegalovirus serostatus. In the later analysis, no new phenotypic data were used to find candidate immune exposures; instead, reliance was placed on TCR beta sequences and their occurrence across donors. In an earlier analysis of roughly 540 of the donors, high-throughput TCR beta sequencing was used to judge whether each TCR beta V gene segment behaved as functional or pseudogenic. Because of strong linkage in the cohort, a handful of DR-DQ haplotypes were treated as single units for association and clustering. About 280 gigabases of sequencing data and 70 million to 85 million unique TCR sequences were included in an early release covering several hundred HLA-typed donors. Genome-wide SNP genotypes for about 60% of the roughly 670 donors were used in a later genetic analysis, which treated that subset as a discovery cohort. Among the approximately 400 genotyped donors, around 81% belonged to the genetic ancestry cluster associated with self-reported Caucasian donors. HLA typing covered class I and class II loci at four-digit resolution. Typing coverage varied by locus: roughly 629-640 donors for A, B, C, DRB1 and DQB1; more than 500 for DQA1; approximately 570 for DPA1; more than 450 for DPB1. A later analysis re-examined previously published TCR beta repertoires from more than 600 donors and added high-resolution HLA genotyping to investigate patterns of TCR occurrence. Every discovery cohort repertoire had been produced on one sequencing platform. On average, roughly 240,000 unique TCR beta nucleotide sequences were sequenced per donor among fewer than 500 genotyped donors of the cohort, with around 19% of those sequences being non-productive. A separate validation cohort of about 110 different subjects was used in addition to the roughly 670-subject first cohort. The study was designed to test whether signatures of past pathogen exposure could be identified by cataloging public T cell receptors. Donor age, sex, ethnicity and CMV serostatus were compiled together with the repertoire data.

Inclusive of the bounding cysteine and phenylalanine, the CDR3 is 15 residues long. Of the read, only the CDR3 DNA is kept; its 45 bases are in frame from base 1. The germline ends are 10 bases apart after V is trimmed by 1 base and J by 3 bases. CDR1 is given as MNHNS and CDR2 as SASEGT, both from the germline V gene. The cohort was made up of several hundred healthy bone marrow donors. All cohort members were sampled while nominally healthy, although unrecorded immune exposures were likely present. The donor tested CMV seropositive, placing the donor among the 289 seropositive members of the cohort. A peripheral blood sample was collected from each donor, and TCR beta sequencing was performed on peripheral blood mononuclear cells. The Qiagen DNeasy Blood Extraction Kit was used to extract genomic DNA from the blood cell samples. Notes on this clone: Its cognate antigen has yet to be identified. No base quality information exists; no much larger clone differs at one position.

Library construction relied on the immunoSEQ multiplex PCR assay. For the multiplex PCR, a mixture combining 60 forward primers for TCR Vbeta segments and 13 reverse primers for TCR Jbeta segments was used. The CDR3 region of rearranged TCR beta genes was amplified from genomic DNA by a multiplex PCR assay. Amplified TCR beta libraries were sequenced as 87-base-pair reads on the Illumina HiSeq System. As for the original processing: A later analysis counted around 72 million unique TCR beta chains across the 500 to 850 repertoires, and around 12 million of these chains were shared by at least two donors. Raw reads were error-corrected and collapsed into unique sequences with a nearest-neighbor algorithm that merged closely related sequences to remove PCR and sequencing errors. To assign V, D and J gene segments, CDR3 sequences were aligned to IMGT reference sequences. Each retained sequence needed at least a six-nucleotide match to both a V gene segment and a J gene segment. A rearrangement was called productive if the CDR3 had no stop codons and remained in frame with V and J, and every other rearrangement was called non-productive. Following IMGT convention, CDR3 was defined as the stretch from the second conserved V-encoded cysteine to the conserved J-encoded phenylalanine. Sequences without an unambiguous match to a single V gene segment were excluded from the earlier analysis of 500 to 700 of the donors. In an earlier analysis of around 600 of the donors, V segments were called functional above 56.7% productive rearrangements and were called segregating when the between-donor standard deviation exceeded 5%. A statistical classification framework was built to diagnose cytomegalovirus status from the catalog of TCR beta chain sequences. In a later analysis, TCR nucleotide sequences were compared against IMGT/GENE-DB human TR gene sequences so that V and J genes could be assigned. The TCRdist pipeline was used in a later analysis to assign CDR3 sequences and most-parsimonious VDJ recombination scenarios. In a later analysis, each TCR beta chain was defined by its CDR3 amino acid sequence together with its V-gene family, and reads without a unique V-gene family were excluded. To address suspected cross-contamination and a sequencing artifact, a later analysis removed under 600 highly shared, low-generation-probability nucleotide sequences. For each public chain, a later analysis derived a clonal expansion index from normalized ranks of inferred template counts within each repertoire. In a later analysis, generation probabilities were computed with a VDJ recombination model fitted to out-of-frame rearrangements, and the resulting probabilities were checked against IGoR. A later analysis scored TCR-TCR, TCR-HLA and TCR-CMV co-occurrence with hypergeometric tests, applying a repertoire-size bias correction to TCR pairs. To estimate false discovery rates, a later analysis permuted the HLA or CMV assignments 20 times. In a later analysis, co-occurring TCRs were grouped with DBSCAN, and TCRdist sequence similarity was added when clustering was performed within HLA-allele-positive subsets. Repertoires with fewer than 30,000 or more than 120,000 public chains, plus five repertoires with anomalous nucleotide sharing, were excluded from co-occurrence clustering. Here the immuneACCESS table is served through TCRdb, limited to in-frame sequences with V and J called. Missing clones are a known gap in these copies; in checked studies unresolved V genes cover under half, and the rest lacks a known reason. That table supplies the V and J calls and clone size; D and trimming were determined from the DNA. This sample has 81,000 or so clones in its table, and roughly 60% of those were observed once. Approximately 5% of the sample goes to the ten largest clones.

General findings and caveats noted by the study authors: Assigning TCR associations to individual alleles was difficult when HLA alleles, especially DR and DQ, strongly co-occurred. In vitro tests confirmed that a few of the cytomegalovirus-associated TCR beta chains recognize cytomegalovirus antigens. The sequencing pipeline was judged likely to have produced a cluster of highly shared sequence variants as a technical artifact. In a later analysis, TCR association rates were found to vary across HLA loci, with the most associated TCRs seen for DRB1 alleles and the fewest for HLA-C alleles. Several of the top co-occurrence clusters appeared to be linked to parvovirus B19, influenza, CMV and Epstein-Barr virus, according to a later analysis. A total of roughly 160 TCR beta chains were listed by the study as associated with cytomegalovirus. V-gene and J-gene trimming of TCR beta chains was associated with a missense DCLRE1C variant in a later genetic analysis, and the association was replicated in an independent cohort. Cytomegalovirus status was reported to be diagnosed by the classifier with high specificity and sensitivity in both the original and validation cohorts. Most TCR sequences were observed very rarely across donors, whereas some public TCRs were present in many individuals. Compared with the approximately 600-donor mean, donors in an Asian-associated ancestry cluster had fewer N-insertions in productive TCRs, according to a later genetic analysis. Because the 87-base-pair reads could not distinguish some IMGT-functional V segments, including TRBV6-2 and TRBV6-3, those segments were excluded. Most CMV-associated TCR beta chains appeared to be HLA-restricted in a later analysis, and the HLA associations seemed to be driven largely by CMV exposure. Sequencing depth was assumed to be roughly uniform across donors in the presence/absence analyses, though that assumption may not hold. CMV serostatus was the only immune exposure information available for the cohort. Because counts were too low, about 18 rarely observed V segments, including chromosome 9 orphons, were excluded from the earlier analysis of under 650 of the donors. Because HLA typing was unavailable for some donors at each locus, only the typed subset was used in association tests. An earlier analysis of some 590 of the donors showed that most TCR beta V segments appeared in productive rearrangements either about 87% or about 30% of the time, which broadly matched IMGT annotations. A further reported finding was that TCR beta sequences accurately predicted the HLA-A and HLA-B alleles for most subjects in the first cohort. Correlated functional status among segregating V segments might be attributable to linkage disequilibrium, but an unknown experimental factor could not be ruled out. This cohort had only TCR beta chains sequenced, and the lack of alpha or paired-chain data limited which features could be detected. A later analysis found that HLA-associated TCR beta chains were more clonally expanded and had lower generation probabilities than equally common non-associated chains. According to the authors, the approach could potentially be generalized to other disease states and immunological phenotypes. A later analysis associated 16,951 TCR beta sequences with specific HLA alleles at a false discovery rate of 0.05.

The sequenced sample consisted of PBMCs. The source is a young woman in good health and CMV-seropositive. The V and J genes are TRBV6-1 and TRBJ1-5; no D gene call is confident. The CDR3 protein sequence reads: CASSEVVYNNQPQHF. The nucleotides are TGTGCCAGCAGTGAAGTAGTGTATAACAATCAGCCCCAGCATTTT.